This T cell receptor (beta chain) stems from a study of Graves' ophthalmopathy and Graves' hyperthyroidism. General study results and limits: Most thyroid-expanded clonotypes exceeding 0.001 frequency were also found in blood.

The length of the CDR3 is 15 residues. Germline V CDR1 and CDR2: SNHLY, FYNNEI. V was pared by 6 bases and J by 5 bases, with 14 bases between. This clonotype appeared many times. Its target is unknown. The authors amplified TCR beta CDR3 regions from RNA transcripts. An opening RT-PCR round employed HTBI primers and preceded a second-round multiplex PCR. MiXCR, run by TCRdb on the multiplex PCR reads, gives a single entry per CDR3 protein. The sample records about 390,000 distinct CDR3 sequences, roughly 17% being singletons. The sequenced material came from peripheral blood. This TCR was sampled from an adult woman with stable Graves' hyperthyroidism. V gene TRBV2 combines with J gene TRBJ1-6, with a tentative D call TRBD1 (6 bases). Here the CDR3 DNA reads TGTGCCAGCAGGGCCGGACAGAACGATAATTCACCCCTCCACTTT. Translating gives CASRAGQNDNSPLHF. The variable domain in full, completed from reference TRBV2 and TRBJ1-6, reads EPEVTQTPSHQVTQMGQEVILRCVPISNHLYFYWYRQILGQKVEFLVSFYNNEISEKSEIFDDQFSVERPDGSNFTLKIRSTKLEDSAMYFCASRAGQNDNSPLHFGNGTRLTVT.